The T cell receptor (beta chain) under discussion was sequenced for a study of T cell repertoires in cytomegalovirus infection. Study background: The public TCR beta signatures pointed to both CMV infection and matching HLA type.

The germline V gene encodes CDR1 SGDLS and CDR2 YYNGEE. After removal of 3 bases from V and 7 bases from J, the junction contained 8 bases not matched to a gene. The CDR3 runs to 14 residues. One entry per CDR3 protein, called by TCRdb with MiXCR from the reads. The table lists approximately 700,000 distinct CDR3 sequences, 35% to 45% of them singletons, with around 2.8% in the top ten. The study, taken as a whole, reports: Summed frequency of shared TCR beta families picked out CMV carriers who also had the relevant HLA. Clonotypes of TCR beta that were HLA-C-restricted and CMV-specific dominated the ex vivo response.

To note about this clonotype: The target antigen is unknown.

This sequence was found in a human donor in good health (CMV status not recorded). Some clones in this sample may be carry-over from other donors' samples. The V gene is TRBV9, the J gene TRBJ2-7; the match to TRBD1 covers 9 bases. The sample taken for sequencing was PBMCs. CDR3 residues: CASSGGTGSDEQYF. DNA for the CDR3: TGTGCCAGCAGCGGCGGGACAGGGTCGGATGAGCAGTACTTC. Variable domain in full (rest from reference TRBV9 and TRBJ2-7): DSGVTQTPKHLITATGQRVTLRCSPRSGDLSVYWYQQSLDQGLQFLIQYYNGEERAKGNILERFSAQQFPDLHSELNLSSLELGDSALYFCASSGGTGSDEQYFGPGTRLTVT.